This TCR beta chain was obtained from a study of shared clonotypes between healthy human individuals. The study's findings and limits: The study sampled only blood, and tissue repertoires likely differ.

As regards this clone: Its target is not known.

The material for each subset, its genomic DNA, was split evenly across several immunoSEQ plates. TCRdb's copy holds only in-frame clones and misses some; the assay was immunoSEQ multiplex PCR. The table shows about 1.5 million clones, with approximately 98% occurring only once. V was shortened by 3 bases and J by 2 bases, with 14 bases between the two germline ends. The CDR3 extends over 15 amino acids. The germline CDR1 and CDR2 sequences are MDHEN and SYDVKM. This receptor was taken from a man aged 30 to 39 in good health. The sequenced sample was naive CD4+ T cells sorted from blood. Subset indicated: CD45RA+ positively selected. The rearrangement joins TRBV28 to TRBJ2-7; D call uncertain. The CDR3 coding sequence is TGTGCCAGCAGTTTGAAGCGCTTAATCCCCTACGAGCAGTACTTC. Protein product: CASSLKRLIPYEQYF.